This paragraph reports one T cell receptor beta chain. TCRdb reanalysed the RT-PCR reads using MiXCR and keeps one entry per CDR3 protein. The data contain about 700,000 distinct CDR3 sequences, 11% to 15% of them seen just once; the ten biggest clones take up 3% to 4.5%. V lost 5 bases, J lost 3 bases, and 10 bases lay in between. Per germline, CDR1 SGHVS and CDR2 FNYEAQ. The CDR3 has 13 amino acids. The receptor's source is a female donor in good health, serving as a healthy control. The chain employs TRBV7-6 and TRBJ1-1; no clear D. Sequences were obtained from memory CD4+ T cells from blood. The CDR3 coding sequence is TGTGCCAGCAGCGTCGGGGTAGACACTGAAGCTTTCTTT. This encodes CASSVGVDTEAFF.